This T cell receptor (beta chain) was profiled in a study of Graves' ophthalmopathy and Graves' hyperthyroidism. RNA transcripts yielded amplified TCR beta CDR3 regions. The first round was an RT-PCR with HTBI primers, and the second round was a multiplex PCR. MiXCR, run by TCRdb on the multiplex PCR reads, gives a single entry per CDR3 protein. The repertoire holds over a million distinct CDR3 sequences, with 36% as singletons. Germline CDR1 and CDR2: SGHVS and FQNEAQ. This CDR3 is 13 amino acids long. V was clipped by 8 bases and J by 5 bases, with 15 bases between them. The sequencing input was peripheral blood or thyroid tissue (not recorded which). The rearrangement joins TRBV7-8 to TRBJ2-5; no clear D. This TCR derives from an adult man with Graves' hyperthyroidism. This CDR3 reads CASSPSPRETQYF. CDR3 coding DNA: TGTGCCAGCTCCCCCTCTCCGCGGGAGACCCAGTACTTC.